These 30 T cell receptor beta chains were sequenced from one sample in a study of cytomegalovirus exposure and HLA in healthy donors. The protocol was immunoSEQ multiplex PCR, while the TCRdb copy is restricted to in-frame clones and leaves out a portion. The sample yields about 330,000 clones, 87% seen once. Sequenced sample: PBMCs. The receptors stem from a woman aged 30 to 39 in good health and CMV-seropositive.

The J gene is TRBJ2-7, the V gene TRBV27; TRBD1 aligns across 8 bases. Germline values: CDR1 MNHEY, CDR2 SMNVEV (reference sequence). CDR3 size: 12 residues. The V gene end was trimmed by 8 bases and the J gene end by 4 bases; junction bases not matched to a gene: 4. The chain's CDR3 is CASAGQGYEQYF. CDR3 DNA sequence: TGTGCCAGCGCTGGACAGGGTTACGAGCAGTACTTC.

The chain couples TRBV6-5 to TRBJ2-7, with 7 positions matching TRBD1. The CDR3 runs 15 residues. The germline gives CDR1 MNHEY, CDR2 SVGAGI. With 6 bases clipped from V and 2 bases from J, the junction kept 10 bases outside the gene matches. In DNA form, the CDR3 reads TGTGCCAGCAGAACAGGGGTCCTCGGTACCTACGAGCAGTACTTC. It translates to CASRTGVLGTYEQYF.

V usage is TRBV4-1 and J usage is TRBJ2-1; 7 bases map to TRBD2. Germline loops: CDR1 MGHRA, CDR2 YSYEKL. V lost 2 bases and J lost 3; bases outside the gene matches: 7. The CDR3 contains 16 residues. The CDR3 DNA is TGCGCCAGCAGCCAAACTAGCGAGAGCCTCTACAATGAGCAGTTCTTC. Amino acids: CASSQTSESLYNEQFF.

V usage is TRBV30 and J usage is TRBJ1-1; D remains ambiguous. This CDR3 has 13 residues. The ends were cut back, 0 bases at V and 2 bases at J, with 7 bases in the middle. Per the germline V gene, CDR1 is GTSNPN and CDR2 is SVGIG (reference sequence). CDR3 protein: CAWSVRRNTEAFF. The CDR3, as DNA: TGTGCCTGGAGTGTCAGGAGAAACACTGAAGCTTTCTTT.

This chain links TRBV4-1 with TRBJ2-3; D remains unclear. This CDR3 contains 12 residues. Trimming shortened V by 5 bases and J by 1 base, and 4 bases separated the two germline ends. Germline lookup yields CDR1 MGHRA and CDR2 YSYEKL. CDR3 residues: CASSYGTDTQYF. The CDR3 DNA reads TGCGCCAGCAGCTATGGCACAGATACGCAGTATTTT.

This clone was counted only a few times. CDR3 sequence (DNA): TGTGCCAGCAGGGGACAGGCGGAAGTCACTGAAGCTTTCTTT. Translating gives CASRGQAEVTEAFF. This rearrangement joins TRBV2 to TRBJ1-1, with 8 bases aligning to TRBD1. Germline CDR1 SNHLY, CDR2 FYNNEI. CDR3 length equals 14 residues. With V trimmed by 6 bases and J by 4 bases, 7 bases remained unmatched.

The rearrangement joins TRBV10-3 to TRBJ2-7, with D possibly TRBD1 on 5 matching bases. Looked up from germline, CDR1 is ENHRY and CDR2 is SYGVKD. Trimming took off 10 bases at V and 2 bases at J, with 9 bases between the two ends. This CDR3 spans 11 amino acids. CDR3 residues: CATLDTYEQYF. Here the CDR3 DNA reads TGTGCCACCCTGGACACCTACGAGCAGTACTTC.

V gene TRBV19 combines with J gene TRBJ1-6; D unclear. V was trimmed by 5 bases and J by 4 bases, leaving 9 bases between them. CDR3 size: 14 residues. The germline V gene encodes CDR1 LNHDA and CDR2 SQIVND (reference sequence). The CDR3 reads CASSPDGYNSPLHF. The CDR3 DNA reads TGTGCCAGTAGTCCAGACGGGTATAATTCACCCCTCCACTTT.

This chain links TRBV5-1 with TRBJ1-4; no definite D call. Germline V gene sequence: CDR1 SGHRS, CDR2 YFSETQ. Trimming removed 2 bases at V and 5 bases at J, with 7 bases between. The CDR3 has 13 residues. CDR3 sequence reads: CASSLTDNEKLFF. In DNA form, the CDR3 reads TGCGCCAGCAGCTTAACGGACAATGAAAAACTGTTTTTT.

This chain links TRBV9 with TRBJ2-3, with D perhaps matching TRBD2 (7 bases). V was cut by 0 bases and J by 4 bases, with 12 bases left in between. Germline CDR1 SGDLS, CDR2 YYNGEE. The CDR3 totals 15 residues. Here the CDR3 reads CASSVVSGGADTQYF. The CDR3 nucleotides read TGTGCCAGCAGCGTAGTATCGGGGGGCGCAGATACGCAGTATTTT.

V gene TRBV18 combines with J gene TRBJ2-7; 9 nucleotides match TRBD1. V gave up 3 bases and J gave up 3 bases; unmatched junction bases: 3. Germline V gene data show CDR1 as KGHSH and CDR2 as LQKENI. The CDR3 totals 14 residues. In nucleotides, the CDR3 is TGTGCCAGCTCACCGGGACAGGGTGACTACGAGCAGTACTTC. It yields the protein CASSPGQGDYEQYF.

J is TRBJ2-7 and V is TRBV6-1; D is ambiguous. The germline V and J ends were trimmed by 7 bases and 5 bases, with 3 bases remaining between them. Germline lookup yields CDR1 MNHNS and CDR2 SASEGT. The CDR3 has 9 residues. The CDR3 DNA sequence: TGTGCCAGCATCAACGAGCAGTACTTC. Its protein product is CASINEQYF.

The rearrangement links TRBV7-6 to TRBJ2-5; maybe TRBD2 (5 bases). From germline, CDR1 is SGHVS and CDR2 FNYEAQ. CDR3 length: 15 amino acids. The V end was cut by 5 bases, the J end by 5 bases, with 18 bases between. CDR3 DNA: TGTGCCAGCAGCCCAAGACTGAGAAGAGGGGAGACCCAGTACTTC. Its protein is CASSPRLRRGETQYF.

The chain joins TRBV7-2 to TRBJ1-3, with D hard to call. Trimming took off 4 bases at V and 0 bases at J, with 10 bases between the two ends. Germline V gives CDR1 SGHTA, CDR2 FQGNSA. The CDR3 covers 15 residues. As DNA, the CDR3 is TGTGCCAGCAGCTCCGCTGGCCACTCTGGAAACACCATATATTTT. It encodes CASSSAGHSGNTIYF.

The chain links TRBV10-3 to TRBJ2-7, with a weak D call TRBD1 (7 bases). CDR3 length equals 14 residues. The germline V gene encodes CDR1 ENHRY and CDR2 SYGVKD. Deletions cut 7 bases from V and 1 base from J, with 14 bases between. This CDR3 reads CAITRAGQSYEQYF. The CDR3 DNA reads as TGTGCCATCACCCGGGCGGGACAGTCCTACGAGCAGTACTTC.

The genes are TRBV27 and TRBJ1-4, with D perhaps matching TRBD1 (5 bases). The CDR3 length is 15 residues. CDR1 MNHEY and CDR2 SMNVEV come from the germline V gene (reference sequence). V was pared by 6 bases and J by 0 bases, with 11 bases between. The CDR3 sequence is CASRGHSTTNEKLFF. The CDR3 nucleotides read TGTGCCAGCAGAGGACACTCGACAACTAATGAAAAACTGTTTTTT.

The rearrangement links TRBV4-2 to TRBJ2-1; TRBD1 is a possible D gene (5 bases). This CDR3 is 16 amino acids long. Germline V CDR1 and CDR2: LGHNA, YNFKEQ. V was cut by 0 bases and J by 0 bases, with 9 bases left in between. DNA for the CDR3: TGTGCCAGCAGCCAAGATGACGACAGCTCCTACAATGAGCAGTTCTTC. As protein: CASSQDDDSSYNEQFF.

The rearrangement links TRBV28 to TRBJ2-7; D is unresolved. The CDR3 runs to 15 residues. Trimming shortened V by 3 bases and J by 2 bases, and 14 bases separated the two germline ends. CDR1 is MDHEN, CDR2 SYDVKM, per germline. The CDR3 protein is CASSLSNRAPYEQYF. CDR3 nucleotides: TGTGCCAGCAGTTTGTCTAACCGGGCCCCCTACGAGCAGTACTTC.

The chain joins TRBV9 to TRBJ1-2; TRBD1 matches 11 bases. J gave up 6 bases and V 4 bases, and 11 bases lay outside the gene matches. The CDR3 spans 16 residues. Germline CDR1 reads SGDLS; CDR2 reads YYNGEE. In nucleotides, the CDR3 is TGTGCCAGCAGCCAAGGGGTGGGACAGGGGGTGGATGGCTACACCTTC. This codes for CASSQGVGQGVDGYTF.

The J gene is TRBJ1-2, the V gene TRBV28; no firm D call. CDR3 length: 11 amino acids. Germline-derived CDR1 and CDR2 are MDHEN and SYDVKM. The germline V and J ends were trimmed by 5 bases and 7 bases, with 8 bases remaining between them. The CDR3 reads CASSGVSGYTF. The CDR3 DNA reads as TGTGCCAGCAGTGGGGTTTCTGGCTACACCTTC.

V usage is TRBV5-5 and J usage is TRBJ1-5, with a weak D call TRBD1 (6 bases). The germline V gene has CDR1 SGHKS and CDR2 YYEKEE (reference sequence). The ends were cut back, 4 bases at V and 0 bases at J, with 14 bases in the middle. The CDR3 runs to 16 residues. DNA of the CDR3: TGTGCCAGCAGCCCCCTGGGGGGCTATAGCAATCAGCCCCAGCATTTT. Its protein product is CASSPLGGYSNQPQHF.

The CDR3 nucleotides read TGTGCCAGTAGTATGTCCGGCAATGAGCAGTTCTTC. Amino acid sequence: CASSMSGNEQFF. This rearrangement joins TRBV19 to TRBJ2-1; no firm D call. V was trimmed by 3 bases and J by 6 bases, leaving 6 bases between them. This CDR3 spans 12 amino acids. Germline lookup yields CDR1 LNHDA and CDR2 SQIVND (reference sequence). Supplemented by reference TRBV19 and TRBJ2-1, the full variable domain reads DGGITQSPKYLFRKEGQNVTLSCEQNLNHDAMYWYRQDPGQGLRLIYYSQIVNDFQKGDIAEGYSVSREKKESFPLTVTSAQKNPTAFYLCASSMSGNEQFFGPGTRLTVL.

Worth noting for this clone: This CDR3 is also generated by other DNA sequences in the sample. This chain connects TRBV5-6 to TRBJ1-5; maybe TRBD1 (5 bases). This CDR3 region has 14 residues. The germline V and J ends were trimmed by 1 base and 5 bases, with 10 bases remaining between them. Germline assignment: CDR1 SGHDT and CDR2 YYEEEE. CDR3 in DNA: TGTGCCAGCAGCTTGCGGCAGGGAGATCAGCCCCAGCATTTT. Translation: CASSLRQGDQPQHF.

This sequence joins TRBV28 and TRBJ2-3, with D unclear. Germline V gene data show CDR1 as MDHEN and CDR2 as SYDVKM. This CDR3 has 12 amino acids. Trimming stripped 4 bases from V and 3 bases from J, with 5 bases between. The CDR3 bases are TGTGCCAGCAGTTCCGGGACAGATACGCAGTATTTT. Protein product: CASSSGTDTQYF.

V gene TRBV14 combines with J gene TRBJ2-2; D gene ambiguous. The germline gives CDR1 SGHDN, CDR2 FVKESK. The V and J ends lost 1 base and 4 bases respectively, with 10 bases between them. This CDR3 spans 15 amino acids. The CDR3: CASSQVGGRTGELFF. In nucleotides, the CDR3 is TGTGCCAGCAGCCAAGTCGGTGGTCGCACCGGGGAGCTGTTTTTT.

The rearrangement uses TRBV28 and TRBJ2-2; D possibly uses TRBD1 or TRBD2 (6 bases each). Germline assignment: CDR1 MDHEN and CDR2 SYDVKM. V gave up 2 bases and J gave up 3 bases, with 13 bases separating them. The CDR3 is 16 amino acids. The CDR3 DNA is TGTGCCAGCAGTTTACCTCGAGGGGGGCACACCGGGGAGCTGTTTTTT. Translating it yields CASSLPRGGHTGELFF.

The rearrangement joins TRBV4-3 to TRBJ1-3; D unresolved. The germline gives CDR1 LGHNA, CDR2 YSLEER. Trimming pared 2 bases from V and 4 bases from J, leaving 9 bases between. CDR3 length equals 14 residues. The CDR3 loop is CASSQMGGGNTIYF. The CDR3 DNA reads TGCGCCAGCAGCCAAATGGGCGGGGGAAACACCATATATTTT.

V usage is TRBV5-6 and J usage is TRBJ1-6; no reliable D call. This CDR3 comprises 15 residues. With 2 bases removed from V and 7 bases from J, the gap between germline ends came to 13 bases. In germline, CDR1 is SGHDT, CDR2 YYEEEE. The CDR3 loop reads CASSLGFNRNSPLHF. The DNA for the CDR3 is TGTGCCAGCAGCTTAGGTTTCAACCGAAATTCACCCCTCCACTTT.

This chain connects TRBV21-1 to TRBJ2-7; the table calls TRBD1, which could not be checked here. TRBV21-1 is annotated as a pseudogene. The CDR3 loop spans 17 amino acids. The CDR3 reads CASSKDRDRGRSYEQYF. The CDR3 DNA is TGTGCCAGCAGCAAAGACCGGGACAGGGGACGATCCTACGAGCAGTACTTC.

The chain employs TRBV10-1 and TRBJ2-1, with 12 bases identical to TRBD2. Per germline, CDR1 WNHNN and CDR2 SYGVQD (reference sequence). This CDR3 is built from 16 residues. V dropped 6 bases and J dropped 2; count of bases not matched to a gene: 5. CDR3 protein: CASSPTSGGAYNEQFF. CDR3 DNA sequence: TGCGCCAGCAGCCCGACTAGCGGGGGAGCCTACAATGAGCAGTTCTTC.